This record looks at one T cell receptor (beta chain) sequence and its context. The antigen this receptor binds is unknown. Base qualities are not provided; no much larger clone lies one nucleotide away. This record comes from a study of post-analysis software for immune sequencing data (dated by TCRdb to the mid-2010s). Concerning the study at large: Recorded disease courses included relapsing-remitting, secondary progressive and progressive-relapsing multiple sclerosis, with some patients lacking subtype annotation. The multiple sclerosis patient repertoires were compared with 11 previously published healthy control repertoires from donors aged about 6 to 26 years. A subset of samples was prepared in parallel using single-end sample barcoding, then pooled and co-amplified after Illumina adapter ligation.

The library relied on PCR. TCRdb shows the sequencer as Illumina HiSeq 2500. To reduce PCR and sequencing biases, unique molecular identifiers were incorporated into the TCR beta cDNA libraries. Roughly 500,000 cDNA molecules were obtained per 1 to 10 million input T cells, so each molecule approximated one T cell. Patient libraries were prepared and sequenced with the same protocol used for the earlier healthy control dataset. Samples belonging to the same batch were prepared together, multiplexed and sequenced on a shared HiSeq lane. As for the original processing: MIGEC handled the raw barcoded reads, throwing out single-read molecular identifier groups before consensus assembly and CDR3 extraction. Clonotype tables were post-analysed with VDJtools, normalizing diversity by down-sampling all datasets to the smallest sample size. In repertoire overlap clustering, CDR3 amino acid sequences, but not nucleotide sequences, were matched to correct batch-related cross-sample contamination. TCRdb passed the public sequencing reads through fastp at Q25 and MiXCR, retaining productive beta sequences. Identical CDR3 protein sequences are pooled into one entry, listed with their most common genes and DNA. Here the V and J calls rest on TCRdb's processing, not on the authors' analysis. Within this sample are a few hundred thousand distinct CDR3 sequences, with approximately 37% of them counted one time only. In total, the top ten clones hold approximately 7.7% of the sample.

To demonstrate the VDJtools post-analysis software, the study profiled TCR beta repertoires from the peripheral blood of 13 young patients with multiple sclerosis. The patients with multiple sclerosis were children and adolescents between roughly 6 and 17 years of age. General conclusions and limits of the study: Compared with controls, multiple sclerosis patients had significantly lower normalized Chao1 diversity, a finding suggesting substantial peripheral T-cell clonal expansion. The control group was slightly older than the multiple sclerosis patient group. When samples were clustered directly using the F measure, samples prepared in the same batch co-clustered strongly, which prompted a batch-effect correction. Significantly higher frequencies in patients than in controls were found for roughly 5 TRBV segments, including TRBV5-6, TRBV5-1 and TRBV20-1.

As encoded in the germline V gene, CDR1 is SGHTA while CDR2 is FQGNSA. The CDR3 sequence holds 13 residues, the cysteine and phenylalanine included. Only the CDR3 part of the read is kept: 39 bases, read in frame from the first base. The trim is 6 bases for V and 4 bases for J, with a gap of 9 bases between the germline ends. The clonotype comes from a girl aged 2-10 years with multiple sclerosis. The chain is assembled from TRBV7-2 and TRBJ2-2, with no D gene named confidently. Source material: blood. The nucleotides are TGTGCCAGCAGTCGAGTCTTCACCGGGGAGCTGTTTTTT. Translated, this is CASSRVFTGELFF.